The T cell receptor beta chain described here comes from a study of neurological immune-mediated disorders. The study's findings and limits: HTLV-1-associated myelopathy led in TCR clonal expansion, while multiple sclerosis ranked lowest, below healthy controls.

V was clipped by 0 bases and J by 3 bases; unmatched bases: 15. This CDR3 is 20 amino acids long. CDR1 and CDR2 from the germline V gene are DFQATT and SNEGSKA (reference sequence). This clonotype was counted many times. Its antigen remains unknown. A single record per CDR3 protein comes from TCRdb applying MiXCR to the 5' RACE reads. This sample carries about 89,000 distinct CDR3 sequences, 2.5% to 3% of them seen once, and the ten largest clones take roughly 1.1%. Material: PBMCs. The J gene is TRBJ1-6, the V gene TRBV20-1, with 9 bases matching TRBD1. The receptor was isolated from a woman aged 25-40 years with multiple sclerosis. DNA for the CDR3: TGCAGTGCTAGAGATCTCAAGCGAAGGACAGGGGTCCGCTATAATTCACCCCTCCACTTT. Its protein is CSARDLKRRTGVRYNSPLHF.